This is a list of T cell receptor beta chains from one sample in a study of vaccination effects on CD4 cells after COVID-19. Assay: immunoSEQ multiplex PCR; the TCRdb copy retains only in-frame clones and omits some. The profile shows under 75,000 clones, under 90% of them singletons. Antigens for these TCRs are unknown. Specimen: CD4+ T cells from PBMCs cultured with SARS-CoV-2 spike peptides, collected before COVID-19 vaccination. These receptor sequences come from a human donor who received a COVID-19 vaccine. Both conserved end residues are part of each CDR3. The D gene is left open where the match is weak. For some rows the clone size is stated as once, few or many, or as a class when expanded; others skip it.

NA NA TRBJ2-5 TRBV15 CATSKRLGELETQYF TGTGCCACCAGCAAGAGATTGGGGGAACTGGAGACCCAGTACTTC
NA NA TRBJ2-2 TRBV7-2 CASSLYRGGTGELFF TGTGCCAGCAGCTTATACAGGGGGGGAACCGGGGAGCTGTTTTTT
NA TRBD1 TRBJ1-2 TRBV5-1 CASSPGQEGGYTF TGCGCCAGCAGCCCGGGACAGGAAGGAGGCTACACCTTC
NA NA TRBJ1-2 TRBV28 CASSLGGTIYGYTF TGTGCCAGCAGTTTGGGCGGAACTATCTATGGCTACACCTTC
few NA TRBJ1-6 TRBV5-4 CASSSPNSPLHF TGTGCCAGCAGCTCTCCGAATTCACCCCTCCACTTT
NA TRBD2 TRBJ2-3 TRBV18 CASSLSLAGQDTQYF TGTGCCAGCTCACTCTCCCTAGCGGGGCAAGATACGCAGTATTTT
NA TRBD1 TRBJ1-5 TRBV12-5 CASGLVIGTGADNQPQHF TGTGCTAGTGGTTTGGTAATCGGAACAGGGGCTGACAATCAGCCCCAGCATTTT
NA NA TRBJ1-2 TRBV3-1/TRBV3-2 CASSQDGGRYYGYTF TGTGCCAGCAGCCAAGATGGGGGGAGGTACTATGGCTACACCTTC
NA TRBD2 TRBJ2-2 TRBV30 CAQDSWRGETGELFF TGTGCCCAAGATTCCTGGCGGGGGGAGACCGGGGAGCTGTTTTTT
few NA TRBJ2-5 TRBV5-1 CASRGESGETQYF TGCGCCAGCAGAGGGGAATCTGGGGAGACCCAGTACTTC
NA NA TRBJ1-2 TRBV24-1 CATSGGPYGYTF TGTGCCACCAGTGGTGGACCGTATGGCTACACCTTC
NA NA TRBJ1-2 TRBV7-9 CASSSINYGYTF TGTGCCAGCAGCTCCATAAACTATGGCTACACCTTC
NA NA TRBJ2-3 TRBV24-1 CATSDRRGTDTQYF TGTGCCACCAGTGACCGCCGGGGCACAGATACGCAGTATTTT
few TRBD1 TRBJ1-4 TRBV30 CAWQNRGYEKLFF TGTGCCTGGCAGAACAGGGGGTATGAAAAACTGTTTTTT
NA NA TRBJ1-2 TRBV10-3 CAISGEGDGGYTF TGTGCCATCAGTGGGGAAGGAGATGGAGGCTACACCTTC
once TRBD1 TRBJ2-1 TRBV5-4 CASSSPPGQGMYEQFF TGTGCCAGCAGCTCCCCCCCGGGACAGGGGATGTATGAGCAGTTCTTC
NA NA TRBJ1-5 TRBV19 CASSIGVEQPQHF TGTGCCAGTAGTATAGGGGTCGAACAGCCCCAGCATTTT
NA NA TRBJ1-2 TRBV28 CASSLTAGNGYTF TGTGCCAGCAGTTTAACGGCAGGCAATGGCTACACCTTC
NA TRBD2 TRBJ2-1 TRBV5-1 CASSLAGGGYNEQFF TGCGCCAGCAGCTTGGCCGGCGGGGGGTACAATGAGCAGTTCTTC
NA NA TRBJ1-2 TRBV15 CATSPQDSPISVYTF TGTGCCACCAGCCCCCAGGACAGTCCTATTTCTGTCTACACCTTC
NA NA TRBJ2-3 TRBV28 CASRGTGGTDTQYF TGTGCCAGCAGGGGGACTGGGGGCACAGATACGCAGTATTTT
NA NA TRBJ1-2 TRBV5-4 CARYRGYDHYGYTF TGTGCCAGGTATAGGGGGTACGATCACTATGGCTACACCTTC
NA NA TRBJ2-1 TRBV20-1 CSASRPAGADNEQFF TGCAGTGCTAGTAGACCGGCGGGGGCCGATAATGAGCAGTTCTTC
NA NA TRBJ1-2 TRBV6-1 CASSEALQGLPMVGYTF TGTGCCAGCAGTGAAGCGCTTCAGGGACTTCCGATGGTTGGCTACACCTTC
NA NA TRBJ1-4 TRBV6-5 CASSTDSRSNEKLFF TGTGCCAGCAGTACGGACAGCCGATCTAATGAAAAACTGTTTTTT
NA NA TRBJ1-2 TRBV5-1 CASSLSVGYGYTF TGCGCCAGCAGCTTATCAGTGGGCTATGGCTACACCTTC
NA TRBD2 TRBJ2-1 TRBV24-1 CATSDLNSGGANEQFF TGTGCCACCAGTGATTTGAATAGCGGGGGGGCGAATGAGCAGTTCTTC
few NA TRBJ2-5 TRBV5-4 CASSTTAQETQYF TGTGCCAGCAGCACGACAGCTCAAGAGACCCAGTACTTC
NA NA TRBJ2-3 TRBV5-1 CASSPQGGADTQYF TGCGCCAGCAGCCCCCAGGGGGGGGCAGATACGCAGTATTTT
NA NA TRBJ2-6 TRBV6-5 CASLVSGANVLTF TGTGCCAGCTTGGTCTCTGGGGCCAACGTCCTGACTTTC
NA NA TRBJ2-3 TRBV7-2 CASRIGGPSGNTQYF TGTGCCAGCAGAATAGGGGGACCCAGCGGGAATACGCAGTATTTT
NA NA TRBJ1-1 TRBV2 CASSAQLNTEAFF TGTGCCAGCAGTGCCCAACTGAACACTGAAGCTTTCTTT
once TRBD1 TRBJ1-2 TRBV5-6 CASSRGQGNYGYTF TGTGCCAGCAGCCGAGGACAGGGTAATTATGGCTACACCTTC
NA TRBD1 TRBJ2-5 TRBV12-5 CASGSGTGSQETQYF TGTGCTAGTGGTTCTGGGACAGGGTCACAAGAGACCCAGTACTTC
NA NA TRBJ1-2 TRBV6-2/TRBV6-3 CASSYLAGIYGYTF TGTGCCAGCAGTTATCTGGCAGGAATCTATGGCTACACCTTC
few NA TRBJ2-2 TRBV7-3 CASSPLGGELFF TGTGCCAGCAGCCCTTTGGGCGGGGAGCTGTTTTTT
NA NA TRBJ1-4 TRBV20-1 CSARNREKLFF TGCAGTGCTAGAAATCGTGAAAAACTGTTTTTT
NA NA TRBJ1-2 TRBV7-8 CASSLERAGGYTF TGTGCCAGCAGCTTAGAAAGGGCGGGTGGCTACACCTTC